A selection of T cell receptor beta chains follows, all from one sample in a study of cytomegalovirus exposure and HLA in healthy donors. The protocol was immunoSEQ multiplex PCR, while the TCRdb copy is restricted to in-frame clones and leaves out a portion. This table holds over 95,000 clones, over 60% found once. Sequencing was performed on PBMCs. Receptors originate from a female donor in good health and CMV-seronegative. CDR3s include the opening cysteine and the closing phenylalanine or tryptophan. A D gene is named only where the DNA matches it firmly. A clone size is listed for some rows: how often the clone was seen (once, few, many), or a class if it is expanded.

v_call: TRBV7-2; clone_size: .; d_call: .; cdr3_aa: CATSLGANTEAFF
v_call: TRBV30; clone_size: .; d_call: .; cdr3_aa: CAWSKTRGISTEAFF
v_call: TRBV6-1; clone_size: .; d_call: TRBD1; cdr3_aa: CASSRGPDYEQYF
v_call: TRBV6-5; clone_size: .; d_call: .; cdr3_aa: CASSYLGRSNYGYTF
v_call: TRBV5-4; clone_size: few; d_call: .; cdr3_aa: CASSFGGGTDSPLHF
v_call: TRBV11-2; clone_size: .; d_call: TRBD2; cdr3_aa: CASSPAGRGDTQYF
v_call: TRBV9; clone_size: few; d_call: TRBD1; cdr3_aa: CASSVDWRTGGYEQYF
v_call: TRBV30; clone_size: .; d_call: .; cdr3_aa: CDCLELRDTGELFF
v_call: TRBV7-2; clone_size: .; d_call: .; cdr3_aa: CASSFWTGNEQYF
v_call: TRBV5-5; clone_size: once; d_call: .; cdr3_aa: CASSFWRPGQSRSDYGYTF
v_call: TRBV2; clone_size: .; d_call: .; cdr3_aa: CASSERRDYQETQYF
v_call: TRBV7-8; clone_size: .; d_call: .; cdr3_aa: CASSLEIGVVEYEQYF
v_call: TRBV28; clone_size: .; d_call: .; cdr3_aa: CASRRGGGDNQPQHF
v_call: TRBV6-5; clone_size: once; d_call: .; cdr3_aa: CASTRRDTEAFF
v_call: TRBV5-5; clone_size: .; d_call: .; cdr3_aa: CASSLEPGRDTEAFF
v_call: TRBV11-2; clone_size: .; d_call: .; cdr3_aa: CASSLDNIFTAGLEQYF
v_call: TRBV15; clone_size: .; d_call: .; cdr3_aa: CATSSQGGDTQYF
v_call: TRBV6-5; clone_size: .; d_call: .; cdr3_aa: CASRPGQIPYNEQFF
v_call: TRBV2; clone_size: .; d_call: TRBD2; cdr3_aa: CASVAGGVTGELFF
v_call: TRBV25-1; clone_size: .; d_call: .; cdr3_aa: CASSDRVNTGELFF
v_call: TRBV7-9; clone_size: .; d_call: TRBD1; cdr3_aa: CASSLGQGVYGYTF
v_call: TRBV7-8; clone_size: .; d_call: TRBD1; cdr3_aa: CASSRTGGYNEQFF
v_call: TRBV7-2; clone_size: once; d_call: TRBD2; cdr3_aa: CASSLARLAGGHNQETQYF
v_call: TRBV6-5; clone_size: few; d_call: TRBD1; cdr3_aa: CASSGTGDNSPLHF
v_call: TRBV15; clone_size: once; d_call: .; cdr3_aa: CATSQMSGSGDTQYF
v_call: TRBV29-1; clone_size: .; d_call: TRBD1; cdr3_aa: CSVETRYQGVSDTQYF
v_call: TRBV27; clone_size: .; d_call: TRBD2; cdr3_aa: CASKGLAGPGELFF
v_call: TRBV18; clone_size: .; d_call: TRBD2; cdr3_aa: CASSPRGGSSYEQYF
v_call: TRBV6-6; clone_size: once; d_call: TRBD1; cdr3_aa: CASSYPDRGGYTF
v_call: TRBV6-5; clone_size: .; d_call: TRBD1; cdr3_aa: CASSYGTGALSGYTF
v_call: TRBV5-1; clone_size: .; d_call: TRBD2; cdr3_aa: CASSLAAGGLTDTQYF
v_call: TRBV25-1; clone_size: .; d_call: .; cdr3_aa: CASSEWRRSPPEAFF
v_call: TRBV7-8; clone_size: .; d_call: TRBD1; cdr3_aa: CASSLADRVAQAFF
v_call: TRBV7-9; clone_size: .; d_call: TRBD2; cdr3_aa: CASTTSGAQETQYF
v_call: TRBV5-6; clone_size: .; d_call: .; cdr3_aa: CASSLTGGNTGNTIYF
v_call: TRBV7-2; clone_size: .; d_call: .; cdr3_aa: CASSLASRAEAFF
v_call: TRBV19; clone_size: .; d_call: TRBD2; cdr3_aa: CACRNRGGLDTQYF
v_call: TRBV6-5; clone_size: .; d_call: TRBD1; cdr3_aa: CASRMKGQSYGYTF
v_call: TRBV29-1; clone_size: .; d_call: TRBD1; cdr3_aa: CSAVPTGFSTEAFF
v_call: TRBV28; clone_size: .; d_call: TRBD1; cdr3_aa: CASRLTGYQPQHF